These 13 T cell receptor beta chains were all obtained from the same sample, sequenced in a study of control samples from healthy donors and cancer patients. The data were produced by immunoSEQ multiplex PCR, yet TCRdb's version contains in-frame clones alone and is incomplete. The repertoire holds 170,000 or so clones, roughly 93% seen once, with approximately 1.5% in the top ten. Sequenced: blood. Source of these receptors: a young man in good health.

This chain uses TRBV27 with TRBJ1-4; 7 bases fit TRBD1. With V trimmed by 5 bases and J by 5 bases, 14 bases remained unmatched. CDR1 MNHEY and CDR2 SMNVEV come from the germline V gene (reference sequence). The length of the CDR3 is 17 residues. The CDR3 DNA sequence: TGTGCCAGCAGTCCAACTTCATGGACAGGAAGAAATGAAAAACTGTTTTTT. Its protein product is CASSPTSWTGRNEKLFF. Looking up the rest from reference TRBV27 and TRBJ1-4 gives the full variable domain: EAQVTQNPRYLITVTGKKLTVTCSQNMNHEYMSWYRQDPGLGLRQIYYSMNVEVTDKGDVPEGYKVSRKEKRNFPLILESPSPNQTSLYFCASSPTSWTGRNEKLFFGSGTQLSVL.

This chain joins TRBV10-3 and TRBJ2-7; either TRBD1 or TRBD2 may supply D (5 bases each). This CDR3 comprises 14 residues. The germline V gene has CDR1 ENHRY and CDR2 SYGVKD. Trimming shortened V by 0 bases and J by 6 bases, and 12 bases separated the two germline ends. The CDR3 here is CAISESTNGGEQYF. CDR3 sequence (DNA): TGTGCCATCAGTGAGTCGACCAATGGGGGCGAGCAGTACTTC.

V is TRBV19 and J is TRBJ1-2, with D possibly TRBD1 on 5 matching bases. This CDR3 has 13 amino acids. V was shortened by 6 bases and J by 4 bases, with 12 bases between the two germline ends. The germline V gene encodes CDR1 LNHDA and CDR2 SQIVND (reference sequence). The CDR3 loop reads CASRTDSSYGYTF. For the CDR3, the DNA is TGTGCCAGTAGAACCGACAGCAGCTATGGCTACACCTTC.

This sequence joins TRBV5-4 and TRBJ2-3, with TRBD2 matching 9 bases. Per the germline V gene, CDR1 is SGHNT and CDR2 is YYREEE (reference sequence). There are 16 residues in the CDR3. J was trimmed by 1 base and V by 4 bases; bases with no gene match: 7. The CDR3 region is CASSPLAGEGTDTQYF. DNA for the CDR3: TGTGCCAGCAGCCCCTTAGCGGGGGAGGGCACAGATACGCAGTATTTT. Combining the CDR3 with reference TRBV5-4 and TRBJ2-3 gives the whole variable domain ETGVTQSPTHLIKTRGQQVTLRCSSQSGHNTVSWYQQALGQGPQFIFQYYREEENGRGNFPPRFSGLQFPNYSSELNVNALELDDSALYLCASSPLAGEGTDTQYFGPGTRLTVL.

V is TRBV15 and J is TRBJ1-1; D possibly corresponds to TRBD1 (5 bases). CDR1 is LNHNV, CDR2 YYDKDF, per germline (reference sequence). The V end lost 2 bases, the J end lost 3 bases, and 13 bases lay between the germline ends. The CDR3 is 15 amino acids. The CDR3 nucleotides read TGTGCCACCAGCAGAACCGGGACTGGCGACACTGAAGCTTTCTTT. Its protein product is CATSRTGTGDTEAFF.

DNA of the CDR3: TGCGCCAGCAGCCGCGGACAGGGGGCTGCTTATGAAAAACTGTTTTTT. This encodes CASSRGQGAAYEKLFF. The chain couples TRBV5-1 to TRBJ1-4; 11 nucleotides align to TRBD1. The germline CDR1 and CDR2 sequences are SGHRS and YFSETQ. This CDR3 region has 16 residues. With V trimmed by 4 bases and J by 6 bases, 8 bases remained unmatched.

The chain links TRBV27 to TRBJ2-3; D is perhaps TRBD1 (5 bases). Trimming left V 6 bases short and J 5 bases short, with 9 bases between. Germline V gene data show CDR1 as MNHEY and CDR2 as SMNVEV (reference sequence). This CDR3 has 12 amino acids. CDR3 DNA: TGTGCCAGCAGGGGGCAAGTAGATACGCAGTATTTT. Translating it yields CASRGQVDTQYF.

The rearrangement joins TRBV5-1 to TRBJ2-5, with a tentative D call TRBD1 (5 bases). The V end lost 2 bases, the J end lost 4 bases, and 12 bases lay between the germline ends. Per the germline V gene, CDR1 is SGHRS and CDR2 is YFSETQ. The CDR3 covers 14 residues. In nucleotides, the CDR3 is TGCGCCAGCAGCTTATATTCAGGGCTAGAGACCCAGTACTTC. It translates to CASSLYSGLETQYF.

This clone was counted once. The V gene is TRBV19, the J gene TRBJ2-3; 8 bases align to TRBD2. The CDR3 totals 15 residues. The V and J ends lost 5 bases and 4 bases, in that order; junction bases with no gene match: 8. CDR1 is LNHDA and CDR2 is SQIVND in the germline V gene (reference sequence). The CDR3 bases are TGTGCCAGTAGTCTATCTTCGCGGGGGGCAGATACGCAGTATTTT. Translated: CASSLSSRGADTQYF.

This chain links TRBV5-4 with TRBJ2-1; D is undetermined. V gave up 0 bases and J gave up 8 bases, with 15 bases separating them. This CDR3 has 15 amino acids. Germline V gene data show CDR1 as SGHNT and CDR2 as YYREEE (reference sequence). DNA for the CDR3: TGTGCCAGCAGCTTGGCCGAAAGGGCTGAGGATGAGCAGTTCTTC. This encodes CASSLAERAEDEQFF.

The chain combines TRBV7-8 with TRBJ2-1; D is possibly TRBD1 (6 bases). V lost 5 bases and J 2 bases, leaving 13 bases between the germline ends. The V gene's germline CDR1 is SGHVS and CDR2 FQNEAQ. CDR3 length: 15 amino acids. The CDR3 DNA follows: TGTGCCAGCAGCCCAGGTGGGGGCCCCTACAATGAGCAGTTCTTC. This translates into CASSPGGGPYNEQFF.

The rearrangement joins TRBV30 to TRBJ1-3, with a weak D call TRBD1 (5 bases). Germline V gene lookup returns CDR1 GTSNPN and CDR2 SVGIG (reference sequence). The CDR3 spans 15 residues. Trimming took 2 bases from V and 0 from J, leaving 11 bases between them. CDR3 sequence (DNA): TGTGCCTGGAGTCTAGACAGTGACTCTGGAAACACCATATATTTT. Translation gives CAWSLDSDSGNTIYF.

This clone was seen once. This chain connects TRBV3-1 (or the pseudogene TRBV3-2) to TRBJ2-7; 7 nucleotides agree with TRBD2. This CDR3 is built from 15 residues. J was trimmed by 3 bases and V by 3 bases; bases with no gene match: 8. Germline V gene data show CDR1 as LGHDT and CDR2 as YNNKEL (reference sequence). The CDR3 nucleotides read TGTGCCAGCAGCCAGAGCCCGGGAGGAGACTACGAGCAGTACTTC. Translated, it gives CASSQSPGGDYEQYF.